Listed below are T cell receptor beta chains from one sample, sequenced in a study of blood T cell dynamics during melanoma immunotherapy. Using immunoSEQ multiplex PCR, the repertoire was profiled, and TCRdb retains in-frame clones only, with some absent. The repertoire holds some 4,300 clones, with approximately 91% as singletons. The source was blood, collected from a patient treated with checkpoint blockade. These receptor sequences come from a human donor with melanoma. CDR3s include the opening cysteine and the closing phenylalanine or tryptophan. Fields, in order: clone size, D gene, J gene, V gene, CDR3 DNA, CDR3 protein. The D gene is left open where the match is weak. Clone size is not always given. Where it is, it says once, few, many or a class for expanded clones.

>-|-|TRBJ1-1|TRBV5-4
TGTGCCAGCAGCATTCCGGGCCAGAACACTGAAGCTTTCTTT
CASSIPGQNTEAFF
>-|TRBD1|TRBJ2-7|TRBV6-5
TGTGCCAGCAGCAGTCAGGGGGCCTCCTACGAGCAGTACTTC
CASSSQGASYEQYF
>once|-|TRBJ1-2|TRBV30
TGTGCCTGGGCTCCTGGCGCCGGCTATGGCTACACCTTC
CAWAPGAGYGYTF
>-|TRBD1|TRBJ1-5|TRBV5-8
TGTGCCAGCAGCGGAGGACAGGGTGGACAGCCCCAGCATTTT
CASSGGQGGQPQHF
>-|TRBD1|TRBJ1-3|TRBV7-3
TGTGCCAGCAGCCAGGGGGACACCATATATTTT
CASSQGDTIYF
>few|-|TRBJ1-6|TRBV9
TGTGCCAGCAGCGTAGACCCGGGGCTGGGTAATTCACCCCTCCACTTT
CASSVDPGLGNSPLHF
>-|-|TRBJ2-7|TRBV4-1
TGCGCCAGCAGCCAAATATCCCTCCGGACAGATAGCTCCTACGAGCAGTACTTC
CASSQISLRTDSSYEQYF
>-|TRBD1|TRBJ2-2|TRBV10-3
TGTGCCATCAGGGGGACAGGGAACACCGGGGAGCTGTTTTTT
CAIRGTGNTGELFF
>-|-|TRBJ2-3|TRBV4-2
TGTGCCAGCAGCCAAGCGACGGGCCTTTCCTTTACGCAGTATTTT
CASSQATGLSFTQYF
>-|-|TRBJ2-1|TRBV7-2
TGTGCCAGCAGCTATCGAAGCGGCGCGATAAATTACGGGCAGTTCTTC
CASSYRSGAINYGQFF
>-|TRBD2|TRBJ2-5|TRBV5-3
TGTGCCAGAAGCTTGGAGGTCCTTAGACTAGCGGGAGGAGGATTCCAAGAGACCCAGTACTTC
CARSLEVLRLAGGGFQETQYF